This T cell receptor (beta chain) stems from a study of cytomegalovirus exposure and HLA in healthy donors. Study background: Of roughly 400 genotyped donors, 81% grouped in the Caucasian-associated ancestry cluster. Study-wide results and limits: Data from an earlier analysis indicated that most TCR beta V segments were productive either about 90% or about 30% of the time. Only CMV serostatus was available as immune exposure information.

Notes on this clone: The target antigen is unknown.

The PCR made use of 60 Vbeta and 13 Jbeta primers. Produced via immunoSEQ multiplex PCR; TCRdb's table is partial and in-frame only. The repertoire holds approximately 110,000 clones, with 76% as singletons. The receptor's source is a man in his fifties in good health and CMV-seronegative. The specimen sequenced was PBMCs.

CDR3 residues: CASSLEFSEGYTF. The CDR3 region has the DNA TGTGCCAGCAGCTTAGAGTTCTCTGAGGGCTACACCTTC. V usage is TRBV7-2 and J usage is TRBJ1-2, with unresolved D. Germline V lookup: CDR1 SGHTA, CDR2 FQGNSA. The CDR3 is made up of 13 amino acids. Trimming cost V 1 base and J 8 bases, with 11 bases left between them.